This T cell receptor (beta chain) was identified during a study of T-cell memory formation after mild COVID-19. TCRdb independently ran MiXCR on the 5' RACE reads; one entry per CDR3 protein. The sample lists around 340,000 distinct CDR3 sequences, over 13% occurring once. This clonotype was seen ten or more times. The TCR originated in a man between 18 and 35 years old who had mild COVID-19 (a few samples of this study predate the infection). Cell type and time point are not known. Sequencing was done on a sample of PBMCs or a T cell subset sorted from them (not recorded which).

The CDR3 is CASSFQLGEAEQFF. The CDR3 nucleotides read TGTGCCAGCAGTTTCCAGCTCGGAGAAGCTGAGCAGTTCTTC. V and J are TRBV12-3 or TRBV12-4 and TRBJ2-1; D is ambiguous. The CDR3 contains 14 residues. Trimming shortened V by 3 bases and J by 9 bases, and 15 bases separated the two germline ends.